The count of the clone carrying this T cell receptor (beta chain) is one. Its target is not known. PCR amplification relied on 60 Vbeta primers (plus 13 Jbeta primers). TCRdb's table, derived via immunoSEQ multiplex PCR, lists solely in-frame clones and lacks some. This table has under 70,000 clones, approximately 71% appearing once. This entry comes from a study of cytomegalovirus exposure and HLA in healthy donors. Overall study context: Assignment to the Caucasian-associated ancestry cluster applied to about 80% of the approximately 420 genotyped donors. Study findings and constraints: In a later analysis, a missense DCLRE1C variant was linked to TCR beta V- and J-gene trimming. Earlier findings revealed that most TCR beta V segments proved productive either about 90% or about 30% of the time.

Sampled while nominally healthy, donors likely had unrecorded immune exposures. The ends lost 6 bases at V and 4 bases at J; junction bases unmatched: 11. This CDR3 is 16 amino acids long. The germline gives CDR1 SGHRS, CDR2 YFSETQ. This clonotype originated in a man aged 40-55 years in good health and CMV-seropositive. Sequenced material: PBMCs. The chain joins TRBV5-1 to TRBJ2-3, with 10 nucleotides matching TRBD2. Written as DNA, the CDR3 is TGCGCCAGCACAGAGATAAGCGGGGGGGCCTCAGATACGCAGTATTTT. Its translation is CASTEISGGASDTQYF.